The entry that follows covers one T cell receptor (beta chain) sequence. This sample was taken from a study of T cell clonotyping in hematopoietic cell transplantation. Sequencing was performed with immunoSEQ multiplex PCR; in TCRdb, only in-frame clones are kept and a portion is missing. The sample lists 9,400 or so clones; around 85% were seen once. The CDR3 has 13 residues. Germline-derived CDR1 and CDR2 are MNHEY and SVGAGI. The germline V and J ends were trimmed by 8 bases and 6 bases, with 13 bases remaining between them. The specimen comprised PBMCs, sampled 180 days after allogeneic stem cell transplant. This TCR was sampled from a human patient who had an allogeneic stem cell transplant, so the T cells may come from the graft donor. The donor label of this sample is uncertain. Some clones in this sample may be carry-over from other donors' samples. This chain uses TRBV6-5 with TRBJ2-2, with D unresolved. Here the CDR3 reads CASGAWQPGELFF. As DNA, the CDR3 is TGTGCCAGCGGAGCCTGGCAGCCCGGGGAGCTGTTTTTT.